This entry features one T cell receptor beta chain sequence. This record comes from a study of cytomegalovirus exposure and HLA in healthy donors. Germline lookup yields CDR1 MGHDK and CDR2 SYGVNS. V shed 6 bases and J 4 bases; nucleotides not matched to a gene: 5. The CDR3 sequence is 14 residues long. The PCR made use of 60 Vbeta and 13 Jbeta primers. Repertoires were generated with immunoSEQ multiplex PCR, while TCRdb's copy carries only in-frame clones and drops some. Of tens of thousands of clones listed, nearly 55% are singletons. The clonotype was recovered from a middle-aged woman in good health and CMV-seropositive. Sequencing was performed on PBMCs. The rearrangement uses TRBV25-1 and TRBJ1-1; 10 nucleotides match TRBD1. CDR3 residues: CASRRQGAGTEAFF. CDR3 in DNA: TGTGCCAGCAGGAGACAGGGGGCGGGCACTGAAGCTTTCTTT.